The sequence of this T cell receptor (beta chain) was determined in a study of blood T cell repertoires in COVID-19. In the study overall: The study drew acute and convalescent COVID-19 samples from the United States, Italy and Spain.

Trimming pared 4 bases from V and 6 bases from J, leaving 11 bases between. CDR3 length: 13 amino acids. Germline V gene data show CDR1 as KGHDR and CDR2 as SFDVKD. Original methodology: Amplification with reference gene primers provided the estimates of nucleated cell counts. The repertoire was sequenced with immunoSEQ multiplex PCR; TCRdb's copy has only in-frame clones and lacks some. Clonal size and the V and J genes are those of that table, whereas D and trimming came from the DNA. The repertoire holds some 130,000 clones, with 75% to 85% as singletons. The J gene is TRBJ1-1, the V gene TRBV24-1; D is unresolved. This clonotype was sampled from a man older than 75 with acute or convalescent COVID-19. Input material: peripheral blood. CDR3: CATSDSYLSEAFF. CDR3 bases: TGTGCCACCAGTGACTCCTACCTGTCTGAAGCTTTCTTT.